The clone carrying this T cell receptor (beta chain) appeared a few times. Its antigen is unidentified. 5'RACE, which relied on constant-segment primers, yielded TCR alpha and TCR beta cDNA libraries carrying sample barcodes and UMIs. TCRdb reprocessed the 5' RACE reads with MiXCR, giving one entry per CDR3 protein. This table has about 470,000 distinct CDR3 sequences, approximately 25% appearing once. This sample was included in a study of T-cell memory formation after mild COVID-19. General study points: Prior to infection, memory already included some responding clones, suggesting cross-reactive memory joined.

This CDR3 has 17 residues. Trimming took 3 bases from V and 0 from J, leaving 16 bases between them. CDR1 is SGHRS, CDR2 YFSETQ, per germline. The sample was PBMCs or a T cell subset sorted from them (not recorded which). The source is an adult woman who had mild COVID-19 (a few samples of this study predate the infection). Cell type and time point are not known. This rearrangement joins TRBV5-1 to TRBJ2-1; D might be TRBD1 (6 bases). The CDR3 reads CASSSSRSRGSYNEQFF. CDR3 nucleotides: TGCGCCAGCAGCTCCTCGAGGAGCAGGGGCTCCTACAATGAGCAGTTCTTC.